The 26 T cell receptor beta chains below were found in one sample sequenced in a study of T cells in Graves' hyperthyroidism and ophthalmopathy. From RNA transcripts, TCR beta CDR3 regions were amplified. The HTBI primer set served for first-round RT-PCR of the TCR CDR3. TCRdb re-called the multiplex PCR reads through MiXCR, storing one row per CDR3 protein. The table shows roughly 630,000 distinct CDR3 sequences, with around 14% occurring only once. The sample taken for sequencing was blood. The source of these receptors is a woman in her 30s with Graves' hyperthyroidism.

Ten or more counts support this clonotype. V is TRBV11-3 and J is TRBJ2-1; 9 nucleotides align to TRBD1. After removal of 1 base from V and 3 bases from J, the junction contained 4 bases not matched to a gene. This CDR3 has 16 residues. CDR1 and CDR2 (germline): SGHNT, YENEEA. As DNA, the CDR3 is TGTGCCAGCAGCTTAGGCGGGACAGGGCTCTACAATGAGCAGTTCTTC. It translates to CASSLGGTGLYNEQFF.

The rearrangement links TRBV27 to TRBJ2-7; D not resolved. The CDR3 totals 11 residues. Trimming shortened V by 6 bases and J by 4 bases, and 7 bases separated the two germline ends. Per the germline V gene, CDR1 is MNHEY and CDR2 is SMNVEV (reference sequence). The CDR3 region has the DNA TGTGCCAGCAGAAAACTATACGAGCAGTACTTC. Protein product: CASRKLYEQYF.

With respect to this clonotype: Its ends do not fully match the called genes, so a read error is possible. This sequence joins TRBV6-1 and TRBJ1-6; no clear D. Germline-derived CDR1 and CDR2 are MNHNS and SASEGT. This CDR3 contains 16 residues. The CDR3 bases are TGTGCCAGCAGGGAAGGGATTAGCTCCTATAATTCACCCCTCCACTTT. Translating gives CASREGISSYNSPLHF.

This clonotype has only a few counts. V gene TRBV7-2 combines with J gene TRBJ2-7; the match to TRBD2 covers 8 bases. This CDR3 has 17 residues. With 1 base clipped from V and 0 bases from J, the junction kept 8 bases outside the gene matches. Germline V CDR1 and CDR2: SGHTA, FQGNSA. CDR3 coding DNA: TGTGCCAGCAGCTTAGGGCCTAGCGGGCGGAGCTCCTACGAGCAGTACTTC. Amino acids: CASSLGPSGRSSYEQYF. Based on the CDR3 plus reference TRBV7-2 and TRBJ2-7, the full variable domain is GAGVSQSPSNKVTEKGKDVELRCDPISGHTALYWYRQSLGQGLEFLIYFQGNSAPDKSGLPSDRFSAERTGGSVSTLTIQRTQQEDSAVYLCASSLGPSGRSSYEQYFGPGTRLTVT.

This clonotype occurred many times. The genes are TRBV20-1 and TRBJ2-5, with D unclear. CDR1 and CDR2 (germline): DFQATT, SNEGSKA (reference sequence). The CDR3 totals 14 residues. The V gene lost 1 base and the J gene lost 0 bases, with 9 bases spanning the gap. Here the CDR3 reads CSARVSENQETQYF. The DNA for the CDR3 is TGCAGTGCTAGAGTTTCCGAGAACCAAGAGACCCAGTACTTC.

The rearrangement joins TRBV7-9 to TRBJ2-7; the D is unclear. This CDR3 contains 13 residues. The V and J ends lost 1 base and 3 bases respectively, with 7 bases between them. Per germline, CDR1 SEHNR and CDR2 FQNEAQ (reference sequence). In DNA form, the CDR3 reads TGTGCCAGCAGCTTAGTAGTAGGCTACGAGCAGTACTTC. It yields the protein CASSLVVGYEQYF.

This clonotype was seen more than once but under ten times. The CDR3 nucleotides are TGCAGCGTTGAAGATTGGGACTCCACTAGCACAGATACGCAGTATTTT. It specifies CSVEDWDSTSTDTQYF. J is TRBJ2-3 and V is TRBV29-1; perhaps TRBD2 as D (6 bases). V was cut by 0 bases and J by 0 bases, with 13 bases left in between. The CDR3 consists of 16 residues. CDR1 SQVTM and CDR2 ANQGSEA come from the germline V gene.

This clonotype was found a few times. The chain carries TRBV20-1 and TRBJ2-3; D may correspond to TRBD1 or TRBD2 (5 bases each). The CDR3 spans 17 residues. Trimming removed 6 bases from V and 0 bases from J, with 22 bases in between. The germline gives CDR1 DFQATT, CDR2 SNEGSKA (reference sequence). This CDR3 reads CSAHHFRGRASTDTQYF. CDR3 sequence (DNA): TGCAGTGCCCACCACTTCCGGGGCCGCGCTAGCACAGATACGCAGTATTTT.

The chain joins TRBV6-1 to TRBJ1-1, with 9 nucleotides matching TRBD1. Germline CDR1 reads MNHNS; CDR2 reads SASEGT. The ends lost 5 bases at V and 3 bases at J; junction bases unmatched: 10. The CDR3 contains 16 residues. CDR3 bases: TGTGCCAGCAGTCGCCCGGGACAGGGATGGGACACTGAAGCTTTCTTT. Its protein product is CASSRPGQGWDTEAFF.

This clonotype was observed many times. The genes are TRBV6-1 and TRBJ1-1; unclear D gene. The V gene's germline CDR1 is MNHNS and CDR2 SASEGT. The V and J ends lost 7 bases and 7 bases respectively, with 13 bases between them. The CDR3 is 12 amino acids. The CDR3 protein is CASTNLRGEAFF. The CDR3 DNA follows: TGTGCCAGCACCAACCTACGAGGTGAAGCTTTCTTT.

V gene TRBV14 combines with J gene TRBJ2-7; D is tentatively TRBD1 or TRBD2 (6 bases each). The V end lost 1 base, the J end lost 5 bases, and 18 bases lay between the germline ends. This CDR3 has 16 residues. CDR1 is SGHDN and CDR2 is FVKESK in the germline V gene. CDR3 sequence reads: CASSQALQGWGDEQYF. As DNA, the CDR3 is TGTGCCAGCAGCCAAGCTCTACAGGGTTGGGGGGACGAGCAGTACTTC.

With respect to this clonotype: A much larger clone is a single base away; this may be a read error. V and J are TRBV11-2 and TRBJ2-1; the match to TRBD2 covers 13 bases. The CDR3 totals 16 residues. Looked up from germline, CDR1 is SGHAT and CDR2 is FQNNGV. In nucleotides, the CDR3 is TGTGCCAGCGGCTTAGGACTAGCGGGAGTTGTAAATGAGCAGTTCTTC. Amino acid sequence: CASGLGLAGVVNEQFF.

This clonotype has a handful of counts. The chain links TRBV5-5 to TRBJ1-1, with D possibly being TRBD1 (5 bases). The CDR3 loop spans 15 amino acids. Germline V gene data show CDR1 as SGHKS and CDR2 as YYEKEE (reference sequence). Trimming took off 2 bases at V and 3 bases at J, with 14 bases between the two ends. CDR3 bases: TGTGCCAGCAGCTTAACACTGACGGGGCACACTGAAGCTTTCTTT. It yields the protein CASSLTLTGHTEAFF.

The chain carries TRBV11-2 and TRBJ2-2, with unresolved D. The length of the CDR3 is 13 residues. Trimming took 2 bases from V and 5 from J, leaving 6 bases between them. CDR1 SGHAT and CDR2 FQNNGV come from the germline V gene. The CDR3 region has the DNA TGTGCCAGCAGCTTATATCGTACCGGGGAGCTGTTTTTT. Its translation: CASSLYRTGELFF. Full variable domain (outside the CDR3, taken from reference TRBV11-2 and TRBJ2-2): EAGVAQSPRYKIIEKRQSVAFWCNPISGHATLYWYQQILGQGPKLLIQFQNNGVVDDSQLPKDRFSAERLKGVDSTLKIQPAKLEDSAVYLCASSLYRTGELFFGEGSRLTVL.

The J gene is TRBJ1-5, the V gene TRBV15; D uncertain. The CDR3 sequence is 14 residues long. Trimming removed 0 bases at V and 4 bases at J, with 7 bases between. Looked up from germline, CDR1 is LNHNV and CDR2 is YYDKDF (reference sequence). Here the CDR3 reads CATSRDRGNQPQHF. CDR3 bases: TGTGCCACCAGCAGAGATCGAGGAAATCAGCCCCAGCATTTT.

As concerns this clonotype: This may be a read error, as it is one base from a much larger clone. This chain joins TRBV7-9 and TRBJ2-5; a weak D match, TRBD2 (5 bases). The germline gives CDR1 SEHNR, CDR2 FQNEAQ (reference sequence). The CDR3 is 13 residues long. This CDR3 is CASSFREAETKYF. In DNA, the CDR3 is TGTGCCAGCAGCTTTCGGGAAGCGGAGACCAAGTACTTC.

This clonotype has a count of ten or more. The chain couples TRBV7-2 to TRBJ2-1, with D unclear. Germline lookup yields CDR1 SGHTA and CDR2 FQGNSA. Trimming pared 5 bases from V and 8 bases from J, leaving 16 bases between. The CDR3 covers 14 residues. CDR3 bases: TGTGCCAGCAGCCCTAGGACGTCTACGGATGAGCAGTTCTTC. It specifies CASSPRTSTDEQFF.

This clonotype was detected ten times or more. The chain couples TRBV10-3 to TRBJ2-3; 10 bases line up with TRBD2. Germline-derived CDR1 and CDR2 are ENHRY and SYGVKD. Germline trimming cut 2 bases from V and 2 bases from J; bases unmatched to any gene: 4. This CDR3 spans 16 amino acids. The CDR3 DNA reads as TGTGCCATCAGTGAGGGACTAGCGGAATACACAGATACGCAGTATTTT. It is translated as CAISEGLAEYTDTQYF.

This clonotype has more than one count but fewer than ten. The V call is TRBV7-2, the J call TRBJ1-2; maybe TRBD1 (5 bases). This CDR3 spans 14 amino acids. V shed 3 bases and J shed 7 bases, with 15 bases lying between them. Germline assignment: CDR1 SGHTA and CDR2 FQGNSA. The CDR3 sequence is CASSFLGRGRGYTF. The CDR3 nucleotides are TGTGCCAGCAGCTTCCTAGGCCGGGGCCGTGGCTACACCTTC.

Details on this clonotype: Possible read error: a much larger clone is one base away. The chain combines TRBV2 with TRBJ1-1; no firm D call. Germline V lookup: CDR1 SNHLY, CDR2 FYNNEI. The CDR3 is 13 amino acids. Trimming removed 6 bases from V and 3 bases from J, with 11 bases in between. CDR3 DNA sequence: TGTGCCAGCAGAAGTGACATCGACACTGAAGCTTTCTTT. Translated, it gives CASRSDIDTEAFF.

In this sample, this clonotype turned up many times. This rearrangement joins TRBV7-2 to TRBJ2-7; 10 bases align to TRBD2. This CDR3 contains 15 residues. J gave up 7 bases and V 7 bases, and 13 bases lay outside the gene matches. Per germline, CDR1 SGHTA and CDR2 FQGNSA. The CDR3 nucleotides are TGTGCCAGCACCACAGAGAGCGGGAGGGCCGGGGAGCAGTACTTC. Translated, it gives CASTTESGRAGEQYF.

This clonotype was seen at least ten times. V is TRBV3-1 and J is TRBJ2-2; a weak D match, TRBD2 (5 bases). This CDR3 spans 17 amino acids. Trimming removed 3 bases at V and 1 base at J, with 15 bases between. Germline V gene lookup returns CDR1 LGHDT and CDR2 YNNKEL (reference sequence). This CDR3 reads CASSHLYRGWNTGELFF. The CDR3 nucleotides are TGTGCCAGCAGCCACCTCTACAGAGGGTGGAACACCGGGGAGCTGTTTTTT. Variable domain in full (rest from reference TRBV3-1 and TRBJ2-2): DTAVSQTPKYLVTQMGNDKSIKCEQNLGHDTMYWYKQDSKKFLKIMFSYNNKELIINETVPNRFSPKSPDKAHLNLHINSLELGDSAVYFCASSHLYRGWNTGELFFGEGSRLTVL.

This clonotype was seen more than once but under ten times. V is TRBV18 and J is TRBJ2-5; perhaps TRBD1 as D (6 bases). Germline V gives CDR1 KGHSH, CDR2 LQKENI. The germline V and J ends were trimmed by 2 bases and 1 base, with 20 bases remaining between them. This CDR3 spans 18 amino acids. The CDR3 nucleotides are TGTGCCAGCTCACCAAAAGAACTAAGGGGGAACCCCCAAGAGACCCAGTACTTC. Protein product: CASSPKELRGNPQETQYF.

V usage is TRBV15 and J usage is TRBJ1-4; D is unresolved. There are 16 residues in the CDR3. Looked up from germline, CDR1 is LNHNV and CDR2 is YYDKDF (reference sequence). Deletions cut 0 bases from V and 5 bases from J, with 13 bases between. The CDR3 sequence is CATSRDPRVGNEKLFF. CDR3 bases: TGTGCCACCAGCAGAGATCCCCGGGTTGGGAATGAAAAACTGTTTTTT.

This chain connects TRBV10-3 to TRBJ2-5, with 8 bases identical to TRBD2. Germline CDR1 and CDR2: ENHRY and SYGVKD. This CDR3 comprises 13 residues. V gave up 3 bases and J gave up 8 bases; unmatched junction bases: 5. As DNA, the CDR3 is TGTGCCATCAGTGAAAGCGGGAGAGAAACCCAGTACTTC. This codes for CAISESGRETQYF.

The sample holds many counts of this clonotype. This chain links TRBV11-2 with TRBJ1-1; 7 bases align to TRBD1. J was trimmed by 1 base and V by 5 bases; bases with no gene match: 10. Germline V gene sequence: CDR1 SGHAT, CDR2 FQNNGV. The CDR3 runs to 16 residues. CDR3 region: CASSPRPGTANTEAFF. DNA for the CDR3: TGTGCCAGCAGCCCCCGGCCCGGGACAGCGAACACTGAAGCTTTCTTT.